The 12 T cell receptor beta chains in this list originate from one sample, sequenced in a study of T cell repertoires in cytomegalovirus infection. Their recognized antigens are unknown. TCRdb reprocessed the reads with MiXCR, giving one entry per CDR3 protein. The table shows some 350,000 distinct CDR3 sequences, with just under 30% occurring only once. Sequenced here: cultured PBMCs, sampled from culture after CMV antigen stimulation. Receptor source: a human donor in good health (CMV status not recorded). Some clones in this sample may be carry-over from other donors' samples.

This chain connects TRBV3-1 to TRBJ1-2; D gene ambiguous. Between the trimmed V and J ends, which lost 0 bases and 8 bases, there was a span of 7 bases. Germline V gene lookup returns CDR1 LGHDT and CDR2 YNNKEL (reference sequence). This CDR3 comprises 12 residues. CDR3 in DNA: TGTGCCAGCAGCCAAGATCCTGGGGGCTACACCTTC. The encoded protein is CASSQDPGGYTF.

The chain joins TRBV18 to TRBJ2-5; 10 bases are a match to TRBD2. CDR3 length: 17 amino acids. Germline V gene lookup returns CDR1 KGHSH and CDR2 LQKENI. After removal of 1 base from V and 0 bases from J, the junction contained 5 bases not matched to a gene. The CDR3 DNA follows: TGTGCCAGCTCACCACTAGCGGGGGGTTCGTACCAAGAGACCCAGTACTTC. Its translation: CASSPLAGGSYQETQYF.

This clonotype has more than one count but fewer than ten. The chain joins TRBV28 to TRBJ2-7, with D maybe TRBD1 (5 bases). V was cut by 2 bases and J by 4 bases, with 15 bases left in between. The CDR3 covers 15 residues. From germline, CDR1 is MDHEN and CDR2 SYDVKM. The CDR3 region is CASSLPGRESYEQYF. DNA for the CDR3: TGTGCCAGCAGTTTACCTGGCAGGGAAAGTTACGAGCAGTACTTC. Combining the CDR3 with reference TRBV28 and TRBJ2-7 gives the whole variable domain DVKVTQSSRYLVKRTGEKVFLECVQDMDHENMFWYRQDPGLGLRLIYFSYDVKMKEKGDIPEGYSVSREKKERFSLILESASTNQTSMYLCASSLPGRESYEQYFGPGTRLTVT.

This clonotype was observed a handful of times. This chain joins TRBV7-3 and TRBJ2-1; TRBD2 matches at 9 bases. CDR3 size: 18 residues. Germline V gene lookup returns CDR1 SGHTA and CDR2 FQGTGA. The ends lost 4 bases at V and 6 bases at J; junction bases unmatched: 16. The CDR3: CASSSEPHLRGRANEQFF. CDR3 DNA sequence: TGTGCCAGCAGCTCCGAACCCCACCTTCGCGGGAGGGCCAATGAGCAGTTCTTC.

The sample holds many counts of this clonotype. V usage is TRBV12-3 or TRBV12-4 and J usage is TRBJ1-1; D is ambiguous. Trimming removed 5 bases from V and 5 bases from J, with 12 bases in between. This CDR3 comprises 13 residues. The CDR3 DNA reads TGTGCCAGCAGTCGGATGATGGGGACTGAAGCTTTCTTT. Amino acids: CASSRMMGTEAFF.

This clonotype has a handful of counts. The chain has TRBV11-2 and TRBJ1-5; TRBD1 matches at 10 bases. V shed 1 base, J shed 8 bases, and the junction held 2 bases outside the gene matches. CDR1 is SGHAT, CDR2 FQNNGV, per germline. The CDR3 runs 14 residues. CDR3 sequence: CASSLGTGGKPQHF. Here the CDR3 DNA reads TGTGCCAGCAGCTTAGGGACAGGGGGGAAGCCCCAGCATTTT. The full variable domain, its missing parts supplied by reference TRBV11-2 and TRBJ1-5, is EAGVAQSPRYKIIEKRQSVAFWCNPISGHATLYWYQQILGQGPKLLIQFQNNGVVDDSQLPKDRFSAERLKGVDSTLKIQPAKLEDSAVYLCASSLGTGGKPQHFGDGTRLSIL.

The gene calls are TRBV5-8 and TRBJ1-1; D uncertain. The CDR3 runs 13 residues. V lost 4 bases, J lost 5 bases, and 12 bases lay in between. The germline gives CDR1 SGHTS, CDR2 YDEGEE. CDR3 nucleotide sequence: TGTGCCAGCAGCCCGCCCCCGGGGACTGAAGCTTTCTTT. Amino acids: CASSPPPGTEAFF.

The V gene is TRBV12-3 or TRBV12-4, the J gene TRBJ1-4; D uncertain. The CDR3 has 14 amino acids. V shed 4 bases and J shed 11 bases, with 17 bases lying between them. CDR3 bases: TGTGCCAGCAGTTCCACTACCGGAGTTCCTAAACTGTTTTTT. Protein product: CASSSTTGVPKLFF.

In DNA form, the CDR3 reads TGCAGTGCTAGACTAGCGGGAGTGAGCGAGCAGTACTTC. It yields the protein CSARLAGVSEQYF. The chain has TRBV20-1 and TRBJ2-7, with 10 bases identical to TRBD2. Trimming took 2 bases from V and 6 from J; bases not matched to a gene: 4. Germline CDR1 and CDR2: DFQATT and SNEGSKA (reference sequence). The CDR3 has 13 residues.

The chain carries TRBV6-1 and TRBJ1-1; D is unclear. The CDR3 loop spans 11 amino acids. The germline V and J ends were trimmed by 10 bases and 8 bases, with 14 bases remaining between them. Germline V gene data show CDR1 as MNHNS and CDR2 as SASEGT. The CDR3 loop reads CATGEAAEAFF. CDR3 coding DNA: TGTGCCACCGGGGAGGCCGCCGAAGCTTTCTTT.

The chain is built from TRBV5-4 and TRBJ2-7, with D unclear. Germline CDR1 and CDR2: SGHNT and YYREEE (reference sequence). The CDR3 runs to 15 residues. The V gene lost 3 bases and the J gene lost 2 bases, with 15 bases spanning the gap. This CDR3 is CASSSGQHRTYEQYF. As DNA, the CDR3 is TGTGCCAGCAGCTCGGGCCAACACCGAACCTACGAGCAGTACTTC.

The DNA of the CDR3 is TGTGCCAGCAGACAAAGCCCCATGGTTTTAGGGGACAATGAGCAGTTCTTC. Amino acids: CASRQSPMVLGDNEQFF. The gene calls are TRBV6-5 and TRBJ2-1; D might be TRBD1 (5 bases). Germline CDR1 and CDR2: MNHEY and SVGAGI. The CDR3 extends over 17 amino acids. V was pared by 6 bases and J by 5 bases, with 23 bases between.